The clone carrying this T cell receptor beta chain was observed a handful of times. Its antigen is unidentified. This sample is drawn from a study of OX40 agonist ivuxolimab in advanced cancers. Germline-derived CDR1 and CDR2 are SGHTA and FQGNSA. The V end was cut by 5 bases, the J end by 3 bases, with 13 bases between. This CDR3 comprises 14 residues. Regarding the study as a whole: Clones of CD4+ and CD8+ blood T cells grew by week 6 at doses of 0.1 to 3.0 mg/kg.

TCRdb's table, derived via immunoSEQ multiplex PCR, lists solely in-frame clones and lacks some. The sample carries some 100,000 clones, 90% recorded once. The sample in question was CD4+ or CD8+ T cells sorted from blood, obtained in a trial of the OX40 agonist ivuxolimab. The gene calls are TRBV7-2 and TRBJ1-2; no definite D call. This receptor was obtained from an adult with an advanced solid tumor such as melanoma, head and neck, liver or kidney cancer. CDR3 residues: CASSADGADYGYTF. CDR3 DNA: TGTGCCAGCAGCGCCGACGGCGCTGACTATGGCTACACCTTC. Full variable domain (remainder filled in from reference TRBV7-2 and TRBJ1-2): GAGVSQSPSNKVTEKGKDVELRCDPISGHTALYWYRQSLGQGLEFLIYFQGNSAPDKSGLPSDRFSAERTGGSVSTLTIQRTQQEDSAVYLCASSADGADYGYTFGSGTRLTVV.